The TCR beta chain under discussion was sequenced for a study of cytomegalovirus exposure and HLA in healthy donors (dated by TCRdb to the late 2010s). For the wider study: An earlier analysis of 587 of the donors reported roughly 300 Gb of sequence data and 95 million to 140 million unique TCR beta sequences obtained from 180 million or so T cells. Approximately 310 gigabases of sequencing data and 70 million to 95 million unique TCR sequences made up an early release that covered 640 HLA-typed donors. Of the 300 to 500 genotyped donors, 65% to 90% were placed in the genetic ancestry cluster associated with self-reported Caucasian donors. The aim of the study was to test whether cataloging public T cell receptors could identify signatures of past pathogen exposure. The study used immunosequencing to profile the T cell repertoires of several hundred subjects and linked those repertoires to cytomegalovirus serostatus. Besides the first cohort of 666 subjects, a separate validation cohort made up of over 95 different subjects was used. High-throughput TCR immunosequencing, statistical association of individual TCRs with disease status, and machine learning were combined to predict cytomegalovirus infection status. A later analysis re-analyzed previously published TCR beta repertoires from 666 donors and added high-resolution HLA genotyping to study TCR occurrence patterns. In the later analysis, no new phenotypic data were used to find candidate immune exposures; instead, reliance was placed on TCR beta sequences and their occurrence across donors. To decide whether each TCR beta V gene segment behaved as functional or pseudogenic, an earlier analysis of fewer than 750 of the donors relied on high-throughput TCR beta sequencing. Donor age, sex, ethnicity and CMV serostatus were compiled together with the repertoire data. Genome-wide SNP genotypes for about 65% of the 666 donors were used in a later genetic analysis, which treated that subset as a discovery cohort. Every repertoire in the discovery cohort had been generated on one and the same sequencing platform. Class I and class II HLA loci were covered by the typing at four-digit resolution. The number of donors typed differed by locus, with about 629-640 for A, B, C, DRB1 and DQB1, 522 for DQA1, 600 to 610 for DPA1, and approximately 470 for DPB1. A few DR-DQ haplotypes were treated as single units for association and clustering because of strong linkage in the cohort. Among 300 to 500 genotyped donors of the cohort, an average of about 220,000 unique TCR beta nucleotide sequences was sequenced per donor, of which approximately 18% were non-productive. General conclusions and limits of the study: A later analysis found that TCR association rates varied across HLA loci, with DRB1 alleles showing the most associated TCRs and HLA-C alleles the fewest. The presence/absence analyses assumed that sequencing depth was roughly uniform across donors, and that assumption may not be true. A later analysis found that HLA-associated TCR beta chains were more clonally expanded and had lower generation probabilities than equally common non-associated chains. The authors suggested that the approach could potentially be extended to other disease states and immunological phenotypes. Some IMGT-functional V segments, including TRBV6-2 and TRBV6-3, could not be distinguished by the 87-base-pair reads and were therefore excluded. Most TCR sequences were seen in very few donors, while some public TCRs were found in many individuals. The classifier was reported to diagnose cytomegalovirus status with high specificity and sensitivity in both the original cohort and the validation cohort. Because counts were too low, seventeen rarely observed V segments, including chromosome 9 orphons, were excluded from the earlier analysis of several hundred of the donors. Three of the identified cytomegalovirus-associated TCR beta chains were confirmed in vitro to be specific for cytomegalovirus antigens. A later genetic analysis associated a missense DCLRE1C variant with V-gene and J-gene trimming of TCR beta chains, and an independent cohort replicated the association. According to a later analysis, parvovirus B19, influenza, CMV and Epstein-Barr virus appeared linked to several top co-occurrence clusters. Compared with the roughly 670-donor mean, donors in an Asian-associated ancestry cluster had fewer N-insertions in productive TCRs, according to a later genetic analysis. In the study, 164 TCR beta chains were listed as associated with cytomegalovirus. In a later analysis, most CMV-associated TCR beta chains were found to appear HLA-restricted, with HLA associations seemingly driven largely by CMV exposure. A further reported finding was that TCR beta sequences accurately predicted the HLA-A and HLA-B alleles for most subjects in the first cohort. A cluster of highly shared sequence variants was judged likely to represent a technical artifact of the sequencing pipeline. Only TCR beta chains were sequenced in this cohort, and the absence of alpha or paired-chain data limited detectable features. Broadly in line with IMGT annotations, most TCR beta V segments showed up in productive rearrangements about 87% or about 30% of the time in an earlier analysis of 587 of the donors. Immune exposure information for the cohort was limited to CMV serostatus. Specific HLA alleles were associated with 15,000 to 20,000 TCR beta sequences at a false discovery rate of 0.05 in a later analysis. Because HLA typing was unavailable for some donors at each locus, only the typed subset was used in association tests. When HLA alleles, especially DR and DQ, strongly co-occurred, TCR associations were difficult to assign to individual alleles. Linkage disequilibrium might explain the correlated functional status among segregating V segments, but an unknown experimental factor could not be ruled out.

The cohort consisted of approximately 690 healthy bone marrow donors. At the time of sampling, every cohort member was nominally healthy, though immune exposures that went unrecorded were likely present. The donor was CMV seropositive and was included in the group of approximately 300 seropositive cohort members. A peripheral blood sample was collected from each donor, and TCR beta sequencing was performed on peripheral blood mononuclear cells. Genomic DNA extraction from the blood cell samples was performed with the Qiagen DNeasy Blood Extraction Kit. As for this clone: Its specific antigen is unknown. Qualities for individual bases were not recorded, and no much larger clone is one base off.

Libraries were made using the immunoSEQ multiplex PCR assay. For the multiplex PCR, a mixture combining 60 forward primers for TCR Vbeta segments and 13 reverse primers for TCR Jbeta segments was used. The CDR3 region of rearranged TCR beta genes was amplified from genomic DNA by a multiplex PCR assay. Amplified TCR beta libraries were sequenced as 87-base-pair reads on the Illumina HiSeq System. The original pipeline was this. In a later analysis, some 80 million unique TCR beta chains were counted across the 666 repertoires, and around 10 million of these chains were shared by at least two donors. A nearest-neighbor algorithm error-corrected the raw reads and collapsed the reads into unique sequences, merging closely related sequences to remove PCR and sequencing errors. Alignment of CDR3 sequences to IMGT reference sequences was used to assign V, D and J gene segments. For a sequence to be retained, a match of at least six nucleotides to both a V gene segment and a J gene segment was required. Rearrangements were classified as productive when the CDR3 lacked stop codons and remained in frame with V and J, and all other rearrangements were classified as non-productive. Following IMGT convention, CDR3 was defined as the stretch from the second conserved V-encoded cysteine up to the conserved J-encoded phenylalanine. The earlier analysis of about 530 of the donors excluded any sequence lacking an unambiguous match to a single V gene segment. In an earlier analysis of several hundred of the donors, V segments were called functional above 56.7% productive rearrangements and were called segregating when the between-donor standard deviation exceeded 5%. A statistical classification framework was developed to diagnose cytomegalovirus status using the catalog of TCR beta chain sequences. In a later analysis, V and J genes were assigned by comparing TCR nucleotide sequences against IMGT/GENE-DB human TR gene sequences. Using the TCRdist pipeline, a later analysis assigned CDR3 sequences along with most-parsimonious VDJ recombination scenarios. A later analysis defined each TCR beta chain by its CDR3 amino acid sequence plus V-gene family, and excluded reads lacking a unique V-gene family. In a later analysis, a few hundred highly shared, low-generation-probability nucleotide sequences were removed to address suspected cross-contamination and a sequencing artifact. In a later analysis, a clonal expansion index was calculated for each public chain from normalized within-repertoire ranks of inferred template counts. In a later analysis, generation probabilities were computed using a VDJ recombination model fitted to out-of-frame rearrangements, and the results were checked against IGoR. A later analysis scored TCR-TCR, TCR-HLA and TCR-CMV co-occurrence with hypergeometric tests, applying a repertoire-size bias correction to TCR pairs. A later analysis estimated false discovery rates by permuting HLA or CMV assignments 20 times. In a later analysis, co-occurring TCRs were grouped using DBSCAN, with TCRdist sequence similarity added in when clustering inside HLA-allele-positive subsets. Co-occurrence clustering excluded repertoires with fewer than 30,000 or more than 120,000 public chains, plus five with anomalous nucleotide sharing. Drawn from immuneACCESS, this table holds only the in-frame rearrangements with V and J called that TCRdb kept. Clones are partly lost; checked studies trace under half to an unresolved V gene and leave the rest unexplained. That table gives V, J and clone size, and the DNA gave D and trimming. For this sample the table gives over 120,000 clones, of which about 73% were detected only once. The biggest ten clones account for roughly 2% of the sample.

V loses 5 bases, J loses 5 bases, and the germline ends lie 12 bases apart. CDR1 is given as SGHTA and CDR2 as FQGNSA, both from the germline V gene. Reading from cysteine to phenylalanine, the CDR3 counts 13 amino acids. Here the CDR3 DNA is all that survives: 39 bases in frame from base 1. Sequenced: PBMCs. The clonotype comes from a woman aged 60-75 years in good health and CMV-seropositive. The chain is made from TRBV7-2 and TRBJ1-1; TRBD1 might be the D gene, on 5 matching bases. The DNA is TGTGCCAGCAGCGCCAGGGTGATTACTGAAGCTTTCTTT. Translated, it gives CASSARVITEAFF.